This is a list of T cell receptor beta chains from one sample in a study of cytomegalovirus exposure and HLA in healthy donors. Measured with immunoSEQ multiplex PCR; TCRdb has only the in-frame clones, and not every one. The sample holds 90,000 to 130,000 clones; approximately 85% are singletons and the top ten take approximately 2.9%. The sequenced sample consisted of PBMCs. The origin of the receptors is a woman younger than 35 in good health and CMV-seronegative. Both conserved end residues are part of each CDR3. The D gene is left open where the match is weak. Size is stated for part of the rows, as once, few or many counts, or as a class when the clone is expanded.

>once|TRBD2|TRBJ2-7|TRBV5-1
TGCGCCAGCGGGCGGGAGCGGGGTGACTACGAGCAGTACTTC
CASGRERGDYEQYF
>.|TRBD1|TRBJ1-2|TRBV18
TGTGCCAGCTCACAACAGGGGCGTGACTATGGCTACACCTTC
CASSQQGRDYGYTF
>.|.|TRBJ2-5|TRBV7-9
TGTGCCAGCAGCTTAGCGGGTCTAGCCGAGACCCAGTACTTC
CASSLAGLAETQYF
>few|.|TRBJ1-5|TRBV30
TGTGCCTGGAGTAGACAGGGCAATCAGCCCCAGCATTTT
CAWSRQGNQPQHF
>.|TRBD2|TRBJ2-2|TRBV28
TGTGCCAGCAGTGCAGGACTAGCGGGGCCTACAAAGTCAGGGGAGCTGTTTTTT
CASSAGLAGPTKSGELFF
>.|TRBD2|TRBJ2-3|TRBV18
TGTGCCAGCTCACCACCGGGACTAGCATCGGATACGCAGTATTTT
CASSPPGLASDTQYF
>.|TRBD1|TRBJ1-1|TRBV7-6
TGTGCCAGCAGCCCAACTCTGGGACAGGGGGTCACTGAAGCTTTCTTT
CASSPTLGQGVTEAFF
>.|.|TRBJ1-1|TRBV19
TGTGCCAGTAGTCTACGGTCCATGGGGGCCACTGAAGCTTTCTTT
CASSLRSMGATEAFF
>.|TRBD1|TRBJ2-1|TRBV5-1
TGCGCCAGCAGCCCCGACAGGGGCTACAATGAGCAGTTCTTC
CASSPDRGYNEQFF
>.|.|TRBJ2-2|TRBV27
TGTGCCAGCAGCTCGAACACCGGGGAGCTGTTTTTT
CASSSNTGELFF